One and the same sample provided the 26 T cell receptor beta chains below, sequenced in a study of shared clonotypes between healthy human individuals. TCRdb's table, derived via immunoSEQ multiplex PCR, lists solely in-frame clones and lacks some. The sample yields around 120,000 clones, roughly 66% seen once. Source material: memory CD8+ T cells sorted from blood. Subset meaning: CD45RO+ cells pooled with CCR7-negative TemRA cells. All receptors come from a woman aged 25 to 39 in good health.

V usage is TRBV28 and J usage is TRBJ2-1; unclear D gene. The CDR3 is 14 residues long. Deletions cut 6 bases from V and 8 bases from J, with 17 bases between. CDR1 is MDHEN, CDR2 SYDVKM, per germline. The CDR3 DNA follows: TGTGCCAGCAGGCCCCCAAGGGATGTCCATGAGCAGTTCTTC. This gives the protein CASRPPRDVHEQFF. Full variable domain (outside the CDR3, taken from reference TRBV28 and TRBJ2-1): DVKVTQSSRYLVKRTGEKVFLECVQDMDHENMFWYRQDPGLGLRLIYFSYDVKMKEKGDIPEGYSVSREKKERFSLILESASTNQTSMYLCASRPPRDVHEQFFGPGTRLTVL.

The chain carries TRBV10-1 and TRBJ1-1; D is ambiguous. Germline CDR1 WNHNN, CDR2 SYGVQD (reference sequence). The CDR3 spans 13 residues. With 5 bases removed from V and 3 bases from J, the gap between germline ends came to 10 bases. This CDR3 is CASSRVLYTEAFF. CDR3 nucleotide sequence: TGCGCCAGCAGTAGGGTGTTGTACACTGAAGCTTTCTTT.

In its sample, this clone was seen a few times. This chain links TRBV28 with TRBJ1-5, with 7 bases aligning to TRBD1. CDR3 length: 17 residues. CDR1 MDHEN and CDR2 SYDVKM come from the germline V gene. J gave up 0 bases and V 3 bases, and 8 bases lay outside the gene matches. CDR3 in amino acids: CASSLVLGTDSNQPQHF. The CDR3 nucleotides read TGTGCCAGCAGTTTGGTCCTTGGGACAGATAGCAATCAGCCCCAGCATTTT.

V gene TRBV5-1 combines with J gene TRBJ2-7, with 7 bases identical to TRBD1. Germline lookup yields CDR1 SGHRS and CDR2 YFSETQ. This CDR3 spans 14 amino acids. V dropped 4 bases and J dropped 3; count of bases not matched to a gene: 7. In DNA, the CDR3 is TGCGCCAGCAGCCCCCGGGACAGACTCTACGAGCAGTACTTC. It yields the protein CASSPRDRLYEQYF.

The gene calls are TRBV7-8 and TRBJ2-5; possibly TRBD1 or TRBD2 for D (5 bases each). Germline assignment: CDR1 SGHVS and CDR2 FQNEAQ. CDR3 length: 15 residues. Trimming removed 7 bases at V and 4 bases at J, with 19 bases between. CDR3 amino acids: CASTAFLGDRETQYF. The CDR3 DNA sequence: TGTGCCAGCACCGCATTTTTGGGGGACCGAGAGACCCAGTACTTC.

In this sample, this clone turned up a few times. The chain employs TRBV19 and TRBJ1-1, with 10 bases aligning to TRBD1. Germline loops: CDR1 LNHDA, CDR2 SQIVND (reference sequence). The CDR3 covers 15 residues. The V and J ends lost 7 bases and 1 base, in that order; junction bases with no gene match: 6. The DNA for the CDR3 is TGTGCCAGTACCGCCCGACAGGGGGCGAACACTGAAGCTTTCTTT. Its translation: CASTARQGANTEAFF.

The chain carries TRBV7-9 and TRBJ2-5; tentative D call: TRBD1 (6 bases). The CDR3 is made up of 14 amino acids. Deletions cut 3 bases from V and 4 bases from J, with 12 bases between. CDR1 and CDR2 from the germline V gene are SEHNR and FQNEAQ (reference sequence). CDR3 protein: CASSLAQGRETQYF. In DNA, the CDR3 is TGTGCCAGCAGCTTGGCGCAGGGGCGAGAGACCCAGTACTTC.

The chain uses TRBV15 and TRBJ2-3; no clear D. The V gene lost 3 bases and the J gene lost 5 bases, with 15 bases spanning the gap. This CDR3 has 15 residues. Germline CDR1 is LNHNV and CDR2 is YYDKDF (reference sequence). CDR3 DNA: TGTGCCACCAGCAGTAACGGCTGGGCTTTAGATACGCAGTATTTT. It yields the protein CATSSNGWALDTQYF.

This clone was seen only a few times. The chain couples TRBV5-6 to TRBJ2-7; no reliable D call. The CDR3 extends over 14 amino acids. Trimming stripped 2 bases from V and 0 bases from J, with 9 bases between. Germline CDR1 is SGHDT and CDR2 is YYEEEE. The DNA for the CDR3 is TGTGCCAGCAGCTTCACGAGCAGCTCCTACGAGCAGTACTTC. Amino acid sequence: CASSFTSSSYEQYF.

The chain couples TRBV5-1 to TRBJ1-1; possible D gene TRBD1, 5 bases. Between the trimmed V and J ends, which lost 2 bases and 1 base, there was a span of 12 bases. Germline V gives CDR1 SGHRS, CDR2 YFSETQ. This CDR3 contains 15 residues. CDR3 sequence (DNA): TGCGCCAGCAGCTTCCAAGGGACGGAGAACACTGAAGCTTTCTTT. This gives the protein CASSFQGTENTEAFF.

This clone was counted once. This CDR3 is CASSADTYSTDTQYF. Written as DNA, the CDR3 is TGTGCCAGTAGTGCAGACACATATAGCACAGATACGCAGTATTTT. V is TRBV19 and J is TRBJ2-3, with D hard to call. The CDR3 is 15 residues long. Germline V gene lookup returns CDR1 LNHDA and CDR2 SQIVND (reference sequence). The ends were cut back, 5 bases at V and 0 bases at J, with 12 bases in the middle.

The chain recombines TRBV27 with TRBJ1-1; D is ambiguous. V gave up 3 bases and J gave up 4 bases, with 9 bases separating them. This CDR3 region has 13 residues. Germline loops: CDR1 MNHEY, CDR2 SMNVEV (reference sequence). CDR3 sequence reads: CASSLMRSTEAFF. CDR3 DNA sequence: TGTGCCAGCAGTTTGATGCGGTCCACTGAAGCTTTCTTT.

The chain links TRBV19 to TRBJ2-6, with 9 bases lining up with TRBD1. This CDR3 is built from 17 residues. CDR1 and CDR2 (germline): LNHDA, SQIVND (reference sequence). V was pared by 3 bases and J by 4 bases, with 7 bases of the junction left unmatched. As DNA, the CDR3 is TGTGCCAGTAGTATTACAGGGGGCCCTAAAGGGGCCAACGTCCTGACTTTC. Its translation: CASSITGGPKGANVLTF.

V gene TRBV2 combines with J gene TRBJ2-1; TRBD2 matches at 10 bases. Germline V gene data show CDR1 as SNHLY and CDR2 as FYNNEI. The CDR3 covers 14 residues. V lost 8 bases, J lost 1 base, and 2 bases stayed unmatched. The CDR3 protein is CASSGLASYNEQFF. As DNA, the CDR3 is TGTGCCAGCTCGGGACTAGCGTCCTACAATGAGCAGTTCTTC.

The genes are TRBV30 and TRBJ1-1; no reliable D call. V dropped 2 bases and J dropped 0 bases, with 4 bases sitting between them. The CDR3 runs 12 residues. From germline, CDR1 is GTSNPN and CDR2 SVGIG (reference sequence). DNA of the CDR3: TGTGCCTGGAGTCGGATGAACACTGAAGCTTTCTTT. Protein sequence: CAWSRMNTEAFF.

This chain joins TRBV5-1 and TRBJ2-2; D is perhaps TRBD1 (5 bases). Per the germline V gene, CDR1 is SGHRS and CDR2 is YFSETQ. The CDR3 has 12 amino acids. V was clipped by 3 bases and J by 6 bases, with 6 bases between them. CDR3 protein: CASSSRAGELFF. CDR3 sequence (DNA): TGCGCCAGCAGCTCCAGGGCCGGGGAGCTGTTTTTT.

The chain recombines TRBV27 with TRBJ1-4, with D tentatively TRBD1 (5 bases). The CDR3 runs 13 residues. V gave up 3 bases and J gave up 5 bases, with 7 bases separating them. Germline loops: CDR1 MNHEY, CDR2 SMNVEV (reference sequence). The DNA for the CDR3 is TGTGCCAGCAGTTTTGGGGGGAATGAAAAACTGTTTTTT. Translating gives CASSFGGNEKLFF.

This sequence joins TRBV5-1 and TRBJ1-2; TRBD1 is a possible D gene (5 bases). Looked up from germline, CDR1 is SGHRS and CDR2 is YFSETQ. The CDR3 contains 15 residues. Trimming took off 0 bases at V and 8 bases at J, with 17 bases between the two ends. In DNA form, the CDR3 reads TGCGCCAGCAGCTTGGCTCCAGGGCCCCGAGGGGGCTACACCTTC. Amino acids: CASSLAPGPRGGYTF.

The gene calls are TRBV27 and TRBJ2-2; 13 bases align to TRBD2. The V gene's germline CDR1 is MNHEY and CDR2 SMNVEV (reference sequence). CDR3 size: 17 residues. Germline trimming cut 5 bases from V and 4 bases from J; bases unmatched to any gene: 7. CDR3 protein: CASSTGLAGATTGELFF. For the CDR3, the DNA is TGTGCCAGCAGTACCGGACTAGCGGGAGCGACCACCGGGGAGCTGTTTTTT.

The chain links TRBV7-2 to TRBJ2-7; D gene ambiguous. The length of the CDR3 is 12 residues. Germline V gene data show CDR1 as SGHTA and CDR2 as FQGNSA. V lost 7 bases and J 0 bases, leaving 7 bases between the germline ends. This CDR3 reads CASKQSSYEQYF. CDR3 nucleotides: TGTGCCAGCAAACAGAGCTCCTACGAGCAGTACTTC. The variable domain in full, completed from reference TRBV7-2 and TRBJ2-7, reads GAGVSQSPSNKVTEKGKDVELRCDPISGHTALYWYRQSLGQGLEFLIYFQGNSAPDKSGLPSDRFSAERTGGSVSTLTIQRTQQEDSAVYLCASKQSSYEQYFGPGTRLTVT.

This sequence joins TRBV6-5 and TRBJ1-2, with unresolved D. The germline V and J ends were trimmed by 5 bases and 7 bases, with 14 bases remaining between them. Germline V gene sequence: CDR1 MNHEY, CDR2 SVGAGI. The CDR3 consists of 13 residues. The CDR3 reads CASSPGQRGGYTF. The CDR3 nucleotides are TGTGCCAGCAGTCCCGGCCAGCGGGGTGGCTACACCTTC.

The J gene is TRBJ2-7, the V gene TRBV25-1; 7 nucleotides agree with TRBD1. V trimming: 8 bases; J trimming: 2 bases; junction bases outside the gene matches: 6. The germline V gene encodes CDR1 MGHDK and CDR2 SYGVNS. The CDR3 spans 13 residues. This CDR3 is CASLRDRTYEQYF. Written as DNA, the CDR3 is TGTGCCAGCCTCCGGGACAGAACCTACGAGCAGTACTTC.

The V and J genes are TRBV25-1 and TRBJ2-1; TRBD2 is a possible D gene (6 bases). This CDR3 is built from 15 residues. The V end lost 5 bases, the J end lost 6 bases, and 17 bases lay between the germline ends. In germline, CDR1 is MGHDK, CDR2 SYGVNS. For the CDR3, the DNA is TGTGCCAGCAGTCAGCAGTCGGGAGACCGCAATGAGCAGTTCTTC. Its protein product is CASSQQSGDRNEQFF.

This clone was found a few times. The gene calls are TRBV7-9 and TRBJ1-2, with D unresolved. Trimming took off 3 bases at V and 3 bases at J, with 17 bases between the two ends. Germline V gene data show CDR1 as SEHNR and CDR2 as FQNEAQ (reference sequence). CDR3 length: 16 amino acids. The CDR3 sequence is CASSFRVGFGDYGYTF. CDR3 in DNA: TGTGCCAGCAGCTTTCGAGTAGGATTTGGGGACTATGGCTACACCTTC.

The sample holds one count of this clone. The rearrangement joins TRBV28 to TRBJ1-2; D remains unclear. Trimming pared 4 bases from V and 2 bases from J, leaving 11 bases between. From germline, CDR1 is MDHEN and CDR2 SYDVKM. This CDR3 is built from 14 residues. The CDR3 nucleotides read TGTGCCAGCAGTTCCCGGACCCCGAACTATGGCTACACCTTC. It specifies CASSSRTPNYGYTF.

The chain combines TRBV15 with TRBJ1-1, with D maybe TRBD1 (5 bases). The CDR3 is 14 residues long. Trimming took 0 bases from V and 5 from J, leaving 10 bases between them. The germline CDR1 and CDR2 sequences are LNHNV and YYDKDF (reference sequence). CDR3 coding DNA: TGTGCCACCAGCAGAGATCTCAGGGTTACTGAAGCTTTCTTT. It specifies CATSRDLRVTEAFF.